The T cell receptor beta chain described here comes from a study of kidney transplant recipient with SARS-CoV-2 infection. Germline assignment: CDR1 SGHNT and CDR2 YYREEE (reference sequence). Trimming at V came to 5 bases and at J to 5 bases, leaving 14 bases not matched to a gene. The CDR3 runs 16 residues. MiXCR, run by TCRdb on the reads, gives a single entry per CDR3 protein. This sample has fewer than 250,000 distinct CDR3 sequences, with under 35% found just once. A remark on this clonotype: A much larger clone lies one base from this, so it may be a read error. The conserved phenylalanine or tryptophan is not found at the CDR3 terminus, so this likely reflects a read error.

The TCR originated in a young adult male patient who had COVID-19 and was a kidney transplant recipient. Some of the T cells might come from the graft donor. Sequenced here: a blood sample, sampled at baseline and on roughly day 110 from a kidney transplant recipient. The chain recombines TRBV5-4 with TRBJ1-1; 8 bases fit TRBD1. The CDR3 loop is CASRAMDREVLTEAFL. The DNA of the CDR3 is TGTGCCAGCAGAGCGATGGACAGGGAGGTCTTGACTGAAGCTTTCCTT.